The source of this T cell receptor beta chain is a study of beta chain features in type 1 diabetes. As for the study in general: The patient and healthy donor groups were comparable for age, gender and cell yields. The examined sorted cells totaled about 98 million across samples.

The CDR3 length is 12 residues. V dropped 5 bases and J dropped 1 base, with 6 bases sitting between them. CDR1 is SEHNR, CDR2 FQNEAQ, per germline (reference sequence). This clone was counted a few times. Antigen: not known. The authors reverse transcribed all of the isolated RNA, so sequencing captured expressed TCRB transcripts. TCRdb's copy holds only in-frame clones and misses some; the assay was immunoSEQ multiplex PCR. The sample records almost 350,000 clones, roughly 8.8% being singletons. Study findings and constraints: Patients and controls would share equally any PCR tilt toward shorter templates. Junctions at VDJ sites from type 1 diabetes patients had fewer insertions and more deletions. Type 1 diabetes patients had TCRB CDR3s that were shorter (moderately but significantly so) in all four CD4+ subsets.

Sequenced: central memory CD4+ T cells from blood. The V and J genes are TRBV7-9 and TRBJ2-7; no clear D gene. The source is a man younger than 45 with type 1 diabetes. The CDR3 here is CASSEQSYEQYF. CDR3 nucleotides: TGTGCCAGCAGCGAACAGTCCTACGAGCAGTACTTC.